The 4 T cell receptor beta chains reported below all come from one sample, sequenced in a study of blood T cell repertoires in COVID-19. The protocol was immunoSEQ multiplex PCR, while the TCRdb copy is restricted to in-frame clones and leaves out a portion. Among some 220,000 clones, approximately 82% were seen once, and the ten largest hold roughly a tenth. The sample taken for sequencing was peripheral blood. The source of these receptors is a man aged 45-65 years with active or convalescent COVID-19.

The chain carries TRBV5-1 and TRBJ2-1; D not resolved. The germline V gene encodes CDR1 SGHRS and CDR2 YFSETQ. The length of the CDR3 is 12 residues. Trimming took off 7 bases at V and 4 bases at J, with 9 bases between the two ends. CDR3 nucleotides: TGCGCCAGCCGAGGATCATACAATGAGCAGTTCTTC. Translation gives CASRGSYNEQFF.

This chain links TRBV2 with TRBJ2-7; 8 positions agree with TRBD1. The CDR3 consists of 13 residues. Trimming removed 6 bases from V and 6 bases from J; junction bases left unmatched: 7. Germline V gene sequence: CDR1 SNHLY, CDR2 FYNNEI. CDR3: CASRYDRGSEQYF. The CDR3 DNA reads TGTGCCAGCAGGTATGACAGGGGAAGCGAGCAGTACTTC.

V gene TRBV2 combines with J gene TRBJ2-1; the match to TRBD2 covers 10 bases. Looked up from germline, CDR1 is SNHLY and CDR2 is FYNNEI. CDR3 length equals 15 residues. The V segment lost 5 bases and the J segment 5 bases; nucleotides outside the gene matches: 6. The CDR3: CASSIQGLADNEQFF. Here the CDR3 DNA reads TGTGCCAGCAGTATTCAAGGACTAGCGGACAATGAGCAGTTCTTC.

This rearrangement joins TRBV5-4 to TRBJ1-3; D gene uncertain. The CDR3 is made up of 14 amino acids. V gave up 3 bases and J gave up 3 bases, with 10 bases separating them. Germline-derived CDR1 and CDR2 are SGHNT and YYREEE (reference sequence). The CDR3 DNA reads TGTGCCAGCAGCTCCCAGGACTATGGAAACACCATATATTTT. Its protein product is CASSSQDYGNTIYF. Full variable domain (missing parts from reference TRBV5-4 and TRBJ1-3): ETGVTQSPTHLIKTRGQQVTLRCSSQSGHNTVSWYQQALGQGPQFIFQYYREEENGRGNFPPRFSGLQFPNYSSELNVNALELDDSALYLCASSSQDYGNTIYFGEGSWLTVV.